These 8 T cell receptor beta chains came from one sample sequenced in a study of breast tumors, draining lymph nodes, adjacent tissues. TCRdb used MiXCR to reprocess the multiplex PCR reads, holding one entry per CDR3 protein. The data show approximately 180,000 distinct CDR3 sequences, with around a third seen just once and 3.8% held by the top ten. The lymph nodes were axillary draining lymph nodes from breast cancer patients. The sample was axillary lymph node tissue. These TCRs come from a female donor with breast cancer. Some clones in this sample may be carry-over from other donors' samples.

This clonotype was picked up one time. CDR3 DNA sequence: TGCGCCAGCAGCTTGGTCCAGGGGGGAACTGAAGCTTTCTTT. This sequence encodes CASSLVQGGTEAFF. V is TRBV5-1 and J is TRBJ1-1; 7 bases are a match to TRBD1. From germline, CDR1 is SGHRS and CDR2 YFSETQ. The CDR3 covers 14 residues. V trimming: 0 bases; J trimming: 5 bases; junction bases outside the gene matches: 4.

Notes on this clonotype: At one boundary the junction diverges from the germline segment, which might be a read error. V and J are TRBV7-2 and TRBJ2-5; the D gene is possibly TRBD2 (7 bases). This CDR3 contains 17 residues. Germline loops: CDR1 SGHTA, CDR2 FQGNSA. CDR3 coding DNA: TGTGCCGGCAGCTTGGGCGGGGGCTCGCCGATGCTAGAGACCCAGTACTTC. It specifies CAGSLGGGSPMLETQYF.

The chain combines TRBV2 with TRBJ1-5, with D uncertain. V lost 4 bases, J lost 5 bases, and 9 bases lay in between. This CDR3 is 13 amino acids long. CDR1 and CDR2 (germline): SNHLY, FYNNEI. CDR3 sequence (DNA): TGTGCCAGCAGTGCCGACGGTTATCAGCCCCAGCATTTT. Translating gives CASSADGYQPQHF.

This clonotype showed up many times. This rearrangement joins TRBV7-8 to TRBJ2-1; maybe TRBD1 (5 bases). The CDR3 is 16 residues long. Trimming cost V 1 base and J 2 bases, with 12 bases left between them. Germline CDR1 reads SGHVS; CDR2 reads FQNEAQ. For the CDR3, the DNA is TGTGCCAGCAGCTTAGTAGGGCAGGGCACCTACAATGAGCAGTTCTTC. This gives the protein CASSLVGQGTYNEQFF.

This clonotype was observed a single time. This sequence joins TRBV4-2 and TRBJ1-3; a weak D match, TRBD1 (5 bases). The CDR3 has 14 residues. Trimming shortened V by 2 bases and J by 9 bases, and 14 bases separated the two germline ends. Looked up from germline, CDR1 is LGHNA and CDR2 is YNFKEQ. In nucleotides, the CDR3 is TGTGCCAGCAGCCAACAGGGTGGCGGGGGCACCATATATTTT. Amino acids: CASSQQGGGGTIYF.

This clonotype was recorded at least ten times. V is TRBV5-5 and J is TRBJ2-5; 13 bases match TRBD2. The V gene's germline CDR1 is SGHKS and CDR2 YYEKEE (reference sequence). The V and J ends lost 3 bases and 2 bases, in that order; junction bases with no gene match: 4. The CDR3 length is 16 residues. CDR3 region: CASSWGTSGTQETQYF. The CDR3 DNA reads TGTGCCAGCAGCTGGGGGACTAGCGGGACTCAAGAGACCCAGTACTTC. The full variable domain, its missing parts supplied by reference TRBV5-5 and TRBJ2-5, is DAGVTQSPTHLIKTRGQQVTLRCSPISGHKSVSWYQQVLGQGPQFIFQYYEKEERGRGNFPDRFSARQFPNYSSELNVNALLLGDSALYLCASSWGTSGTQETQYFGPGTRLLVL.

The chain joins TRBV25-1 to TRBJ1-4; no firm D call. Germline-derived CDR1 and CDR2 are MGHDK and SYGVNS. The CDR3 loop spans 15 amino acids. V was clipped by 3 bases and J by 5 bases, with 13 bases between them. CDR3 coding DNA: TGTGCCAGCAGTGATTGGTCGGGTACCAATGAAAAACTGTTTTTT. Protein product: CASSDWSGTNEKLFF.

This clonotype has more than one count but fewer than ten. The chain uses TRBV30 and TRBJ1-1, with D possibly matching TRBD1 (6 bases). Germline V CDR1 and CDR2: GTSNPN, SVGIG (reference sequence). V lost 4 bases, J lost 5 bases, and 23 bases lay in between. The CDR3 sequence is 16 residues long. CDR3: CAWTNPQGRFTTEAFF. The CDR3 nucleotides are TGTGCCTGGACAAACCCTCAGGGGAGGTTCACGACTGAAGCTTTCTTT.